This paragraph covers one T cell receptor beta chain sequence. The J segment lost 7 bases and the V segment lost 4 bases, leaving 8 bases of the junction unmatched. CDR3 size: 14 residues. Per the germline V gene, CDR1 is SGHVS and CDR2 is FNYEAQ. The sample comes from a study of blood T cell repertoires in COVID-19. Study at large: The analysed material was cDNA or gDNA that came from T cells, B-cell-depleted T cells, or PBMCs.

Data came from immunoSEQ multiplex PCR; TCRdb stores just in-frame clones and leaves some out. The table includes more than 400,000 clones, around 90% detected once. The sequenced sample was PBMCs or T cells enriched from blood (not recorded which). The sequence was collected from a man younger than 30 who had recovered from COVID-19. The chain combines TRBV7-6 with TRBJ2-7; TRBD2 matches 9 bases. The CDR3 spells CASSSGGLAHEQYF. The CDR3 nucleotides read TGTGCCAGCAGCTCGGGGGGACTAGCTCATGAGCAGTACTTC.